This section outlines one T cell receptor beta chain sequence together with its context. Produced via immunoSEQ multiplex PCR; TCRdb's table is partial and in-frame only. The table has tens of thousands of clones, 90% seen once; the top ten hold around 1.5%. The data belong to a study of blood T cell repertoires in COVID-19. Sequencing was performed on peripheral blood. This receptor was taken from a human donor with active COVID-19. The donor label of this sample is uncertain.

CDR3 region: CASSITGEEQYF. The CDR3, as DNA: TGTGCCAGTAGTATAACAGGGGAAGAGCAGTACTTC. This rearrangement joins TRBV19 to TRBJ2-7, with 7 bases matching TRBD1. CDR1 is LNHDA, CDR2 SQIVND, per germline (reference sequence). The CDR3 covers 12 residues. J lost 7 bases, V lost 2 bases, and 2 bases had no gene match.